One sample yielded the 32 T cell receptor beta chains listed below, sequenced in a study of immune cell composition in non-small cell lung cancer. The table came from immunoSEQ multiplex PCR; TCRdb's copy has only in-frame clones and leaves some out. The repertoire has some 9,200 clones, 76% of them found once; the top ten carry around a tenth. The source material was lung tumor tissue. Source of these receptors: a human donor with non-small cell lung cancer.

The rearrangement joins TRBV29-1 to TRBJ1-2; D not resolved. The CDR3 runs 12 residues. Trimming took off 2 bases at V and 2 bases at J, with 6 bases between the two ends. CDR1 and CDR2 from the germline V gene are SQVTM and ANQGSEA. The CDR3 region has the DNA TGCAGCGTTGAACCTGGGAACTATGGCTACACCTTC. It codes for CSVEPGNYGYTF.

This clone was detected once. The CDR3 bases are TGCAGCGCCCGGTGGGGGGGCCCGGTCGGCGAGCAGTACTTC. Its translation is CSARWGGPVGEQYF. The rearrangement uses TRBV29-1 and TRBJ2-7; D is perhaps TRBD2 (7 bases). Per the germline V gene, CDR1 is SQVTM and CDR2 is ANQGSEA. This CDR3 is built from 14 residues. The ends were cut back, 7 bases at V and 6 bases at J, with 22 bases in the middle.

CDR3 region: CASSASGRFNEQFF. The CDR3 DNA sequence: TGCGCCAGCAGTGCTAGCGGGAGGTTTAATGAGCAGTTCTTC. The chain combines TRBV10-1 with TRBJ2-1, with TRBD2 identical over 11 bases. CDR3 length: 14 residues. Trimming cost V 4 bases and J 7 bases; bases outside gene matches: 3. The germline CDR1 and CDR2 sequences are WNHNN and SYGVQD (reference sequence).

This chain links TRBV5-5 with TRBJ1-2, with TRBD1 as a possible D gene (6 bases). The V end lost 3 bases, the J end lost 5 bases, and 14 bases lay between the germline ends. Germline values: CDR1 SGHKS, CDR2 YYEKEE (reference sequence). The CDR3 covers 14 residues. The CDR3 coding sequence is TGTGCCAGCAGCTACGGGAGACAGGTTTATGGCTACACCTTC. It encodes CASSYGRQVYGYTF.

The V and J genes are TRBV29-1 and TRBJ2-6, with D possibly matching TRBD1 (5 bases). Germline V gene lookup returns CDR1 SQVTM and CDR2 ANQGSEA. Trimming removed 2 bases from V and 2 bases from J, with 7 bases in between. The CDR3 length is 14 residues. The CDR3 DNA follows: TGCAGCGTTGAACAGGGTACTGGGGCCAACGTCCTGACTTTC. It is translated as CSVEQGTGANVLTF.

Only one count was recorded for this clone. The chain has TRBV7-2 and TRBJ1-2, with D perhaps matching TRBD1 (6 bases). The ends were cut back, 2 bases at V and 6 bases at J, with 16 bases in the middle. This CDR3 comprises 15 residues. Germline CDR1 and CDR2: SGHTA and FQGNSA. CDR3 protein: CASSLSLGRGNGYTF. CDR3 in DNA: TGTGCCAGCAGCTTATCCTTGGGCAGGGGCAATGGCTACACCTTC.

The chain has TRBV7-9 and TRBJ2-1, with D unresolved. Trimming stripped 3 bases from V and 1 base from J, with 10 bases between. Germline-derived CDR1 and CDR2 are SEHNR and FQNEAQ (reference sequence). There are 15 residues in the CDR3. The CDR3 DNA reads TGTGCCAGCAGCTTCGGGCTAGTATCCTACAATGAGCAGTTCTTC. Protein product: CASSFGLVSYNEQFF.

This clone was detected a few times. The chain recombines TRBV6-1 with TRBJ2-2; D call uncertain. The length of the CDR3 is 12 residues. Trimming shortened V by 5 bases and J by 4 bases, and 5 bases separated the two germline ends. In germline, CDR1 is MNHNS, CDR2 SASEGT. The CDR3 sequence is CASSSVTGELFF. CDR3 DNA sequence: TGTGCCAGCAGTTCAGTCACCGGGGAGCTGTTTTTT.

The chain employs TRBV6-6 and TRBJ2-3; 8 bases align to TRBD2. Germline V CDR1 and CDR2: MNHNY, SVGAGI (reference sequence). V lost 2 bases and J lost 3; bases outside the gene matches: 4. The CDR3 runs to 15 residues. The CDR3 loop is CASSYGRGATDTQYF. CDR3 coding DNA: TGTGCCAGCAGTTACGGGCGGGGGGCTACAGATACGCAGTATTTT.

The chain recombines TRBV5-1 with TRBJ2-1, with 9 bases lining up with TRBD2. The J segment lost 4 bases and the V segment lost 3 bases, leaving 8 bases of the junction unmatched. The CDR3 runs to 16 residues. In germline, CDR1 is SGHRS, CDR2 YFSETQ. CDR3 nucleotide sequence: TGCGCCAGCAGCTCTAGCGGGGCGGGGCCTTACAATGAGCAGTTCTTC. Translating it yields CASSSSGAGPYNEQFF.

CDR3 nucleotide sequence: TGTGCCAGCAGCCAAGAAAGGGGGGGAGGCTACACCTTC. Its translation: CASSQERGGGYTF. The chain is built from TRBV14 and TRBJ1-2, with D maybe TRBD1 (6 bases). The V end was cut by 0 bases, the J end by 8 bases, with 10 bases between. Germline CDR1 SGHDN, CDR2 FVKESK. The CDR3 is 13 residues long.

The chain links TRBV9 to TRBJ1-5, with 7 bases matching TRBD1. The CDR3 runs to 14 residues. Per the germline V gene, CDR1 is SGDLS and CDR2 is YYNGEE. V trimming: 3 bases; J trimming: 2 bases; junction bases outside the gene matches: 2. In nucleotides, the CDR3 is TGTGCCAGCAGCGCCGGACAGGGCAATCAGCCCCAGCATTTT. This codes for CASSAGQGNQPQHF.

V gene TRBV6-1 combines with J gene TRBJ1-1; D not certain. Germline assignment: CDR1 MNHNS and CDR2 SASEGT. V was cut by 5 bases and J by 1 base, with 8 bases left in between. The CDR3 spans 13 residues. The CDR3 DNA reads TGTGCCAGCAGTAGCGGCAGGAACACTGAAGCTTTCTTT. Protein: CASSSGRNTEAFF.

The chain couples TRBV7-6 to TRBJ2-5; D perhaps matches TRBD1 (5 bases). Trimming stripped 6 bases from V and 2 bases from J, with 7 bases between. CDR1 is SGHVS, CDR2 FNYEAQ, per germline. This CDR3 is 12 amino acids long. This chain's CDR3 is CASRKGQETQYF. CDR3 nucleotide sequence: TGTGCCAGCAGAAAGGGGCAAGAGACCCAGTACTTC.

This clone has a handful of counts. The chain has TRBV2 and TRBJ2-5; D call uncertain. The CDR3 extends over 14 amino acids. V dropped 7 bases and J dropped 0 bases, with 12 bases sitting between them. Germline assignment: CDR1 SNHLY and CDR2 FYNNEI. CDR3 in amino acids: CASKQDLYQETQYF. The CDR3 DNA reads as TGTGCCAGCAAGCAGGACCTGTACCAAGAGACCCAGTACTTC.

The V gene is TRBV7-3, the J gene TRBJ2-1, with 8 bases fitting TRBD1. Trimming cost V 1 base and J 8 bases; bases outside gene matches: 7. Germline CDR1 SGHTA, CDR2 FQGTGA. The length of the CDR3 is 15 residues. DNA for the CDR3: TGTGCCAGCAGCTTAAACGCAGGGGGCATCTATGAGCAGTTCTTC. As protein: CASSLNAGGIYEQFF. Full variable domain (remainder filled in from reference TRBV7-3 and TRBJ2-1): GAGVSQTPSNKVTEKGKYVELRCDPISGHTALYWYRQSLGQGPEFLIYFQGTGAADDSGLPNDRFFAVRPEGSVSTLKIQRTERGDSAVYLCASSLNAGGIYEQFFGPGTRLTVL.

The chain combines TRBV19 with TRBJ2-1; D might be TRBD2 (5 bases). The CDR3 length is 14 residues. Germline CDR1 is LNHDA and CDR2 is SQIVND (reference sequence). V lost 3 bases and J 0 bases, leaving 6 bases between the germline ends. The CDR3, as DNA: TGTGCCAGTAGTATCACTAGCTCCTACAATGAGCAGTTCTTC. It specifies CASSITSSYNEQFF.

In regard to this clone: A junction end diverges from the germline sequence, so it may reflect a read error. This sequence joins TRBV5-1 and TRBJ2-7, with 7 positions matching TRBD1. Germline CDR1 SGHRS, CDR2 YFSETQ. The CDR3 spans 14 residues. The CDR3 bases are TGCGCCAGCAGCTCCGCCGGGACAGACTACGGGCAGTACTTC. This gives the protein CASSSAGTDYGQYF.

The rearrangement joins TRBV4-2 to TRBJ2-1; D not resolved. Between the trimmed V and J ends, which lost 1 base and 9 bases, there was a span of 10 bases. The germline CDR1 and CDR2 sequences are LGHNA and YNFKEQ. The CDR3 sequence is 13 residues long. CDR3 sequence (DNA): TGTGCCAGCAGCCAAGCACGGGTTGGTGAGCAGTTCTTC. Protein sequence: CASSQARVGEQFF.

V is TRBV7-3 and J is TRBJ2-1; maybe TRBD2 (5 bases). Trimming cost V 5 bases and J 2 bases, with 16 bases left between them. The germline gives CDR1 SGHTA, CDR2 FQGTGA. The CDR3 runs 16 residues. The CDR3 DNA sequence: TGTGCCAGCAGCCTGGGAGATGTCGGTACCTACAATGAGCAGTTCTTC. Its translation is CASSLGDVGTYNEQFF.

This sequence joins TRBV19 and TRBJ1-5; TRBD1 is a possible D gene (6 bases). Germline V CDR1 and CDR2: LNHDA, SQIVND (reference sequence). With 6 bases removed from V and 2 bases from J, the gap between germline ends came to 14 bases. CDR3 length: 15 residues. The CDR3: CASSLGGSGNQPQHF. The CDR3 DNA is TGTGCCAGTAGCCTCGGGGGCTCGGGCAATCAGCCCCAGCATTTT. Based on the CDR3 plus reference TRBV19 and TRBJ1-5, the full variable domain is DGGITQSPKYLFRKEGQNVTLSCEQNLNHDAMYWYRQDPGQGLRLIYYSQIVNDFQKGDIAEGYSVSREKKESFPLTVTSAQKNPTAFYLCASSLGGSGNQPQHFGDGTRLSIL.

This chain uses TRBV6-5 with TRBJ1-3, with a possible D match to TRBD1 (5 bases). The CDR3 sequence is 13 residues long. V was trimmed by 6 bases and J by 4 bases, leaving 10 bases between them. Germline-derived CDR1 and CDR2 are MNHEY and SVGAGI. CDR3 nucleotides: TGTGCCAGCAGGGGGCTGGGAGGAAACACCATATATTTT. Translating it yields CASRGLGGNTIYF.

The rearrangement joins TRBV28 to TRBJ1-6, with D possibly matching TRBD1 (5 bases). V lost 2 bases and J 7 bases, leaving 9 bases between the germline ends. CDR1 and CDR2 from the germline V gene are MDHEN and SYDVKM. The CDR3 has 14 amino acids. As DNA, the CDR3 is TGTGCCAGCAGTTTACCGGGGGACAATTCACCCCTCCACTTT. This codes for CASSLPGDNSPLHF.

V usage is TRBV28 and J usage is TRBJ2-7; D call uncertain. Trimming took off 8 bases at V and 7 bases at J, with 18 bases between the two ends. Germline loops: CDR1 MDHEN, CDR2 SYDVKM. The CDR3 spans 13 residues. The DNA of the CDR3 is TGTGCCAGCGGCACAAGGTTTCTGTTGGAGCAGTACTTC. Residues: CASGTRFLLEQYF.

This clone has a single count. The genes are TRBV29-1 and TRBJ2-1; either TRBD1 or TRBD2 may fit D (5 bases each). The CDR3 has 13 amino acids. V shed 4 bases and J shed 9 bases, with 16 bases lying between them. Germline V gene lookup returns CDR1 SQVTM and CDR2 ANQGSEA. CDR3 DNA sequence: TGCAGCGTTGGGGTCCAGGAGAGGGGTGAGCAGTTCTTC. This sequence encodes CSVGVQERGEQFF.

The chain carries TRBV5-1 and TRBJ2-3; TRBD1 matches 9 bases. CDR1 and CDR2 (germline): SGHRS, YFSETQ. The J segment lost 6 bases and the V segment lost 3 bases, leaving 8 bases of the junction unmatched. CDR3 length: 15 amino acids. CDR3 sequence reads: CASSWSGTGSDTQYF. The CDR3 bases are TGCGCCAGCAGCTGGAGCGGGACAGGGTCTGATACGCAGTATTTT.

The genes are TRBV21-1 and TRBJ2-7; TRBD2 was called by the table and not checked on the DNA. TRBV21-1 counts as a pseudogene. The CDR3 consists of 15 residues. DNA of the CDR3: TGTGCCAGCAGGGGGTTAGCGGGAGCACCCTACGAGCAGTACTTC. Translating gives CASRGLAGAPYEQYF.

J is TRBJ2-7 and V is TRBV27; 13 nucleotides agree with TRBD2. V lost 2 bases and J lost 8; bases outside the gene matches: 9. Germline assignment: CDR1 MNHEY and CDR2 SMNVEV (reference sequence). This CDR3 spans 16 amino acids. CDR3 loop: CASSLSPLAGGRKQYF. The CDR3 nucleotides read TGTGCCAGCAGTTTAAGCCCACTAGCGGGGGGGCGAAAGCAGTACTTC.

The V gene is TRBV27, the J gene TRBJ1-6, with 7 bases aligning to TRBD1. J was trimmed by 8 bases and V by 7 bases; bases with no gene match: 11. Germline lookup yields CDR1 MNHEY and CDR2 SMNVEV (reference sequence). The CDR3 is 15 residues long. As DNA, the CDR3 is TGTGCCAGCACTTCCTGGGGCAGGGGGTATTCACCCCTCCACTTT. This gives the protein CASTSWGRGYSPLHF.

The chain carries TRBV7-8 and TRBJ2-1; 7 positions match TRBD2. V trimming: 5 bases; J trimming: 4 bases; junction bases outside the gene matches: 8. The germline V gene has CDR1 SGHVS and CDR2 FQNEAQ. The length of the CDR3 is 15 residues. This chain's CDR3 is CASSLTSGVYNEQFF. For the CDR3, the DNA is TGTGCCAGCAGCCTGACGAGCGGGGTATACAATGAGCAGTTCTTC.

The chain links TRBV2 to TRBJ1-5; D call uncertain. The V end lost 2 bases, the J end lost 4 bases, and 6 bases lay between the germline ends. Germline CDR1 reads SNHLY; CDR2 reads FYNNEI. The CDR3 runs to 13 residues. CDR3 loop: CASSEYGNQPQHF. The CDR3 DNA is TGTGCCAGCAGTGAATACGGTAATCAGCCCCAGCATTTT. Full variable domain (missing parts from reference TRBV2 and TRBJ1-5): EPEVTQTPSHQVTQMGQEVILRCVPISNHLYFYWYRQILGQKVEFLVSFYNNEISEKSEIFDDQFSVERPDGSNFTLKIRSTKLEDSAMYFCASSEYGNQPQHFGDGTRLSIL.

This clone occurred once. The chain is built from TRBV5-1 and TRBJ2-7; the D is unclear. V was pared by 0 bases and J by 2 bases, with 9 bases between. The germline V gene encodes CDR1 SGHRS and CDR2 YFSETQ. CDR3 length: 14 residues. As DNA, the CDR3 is TGCGCCAGCAGCTTGGGGAGACCTCCCTACGAGCAGTACTTC. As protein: CASSLGRPPYEQYF.